The 28 T cell receptor beta chains reported below all come from one sample, sequenced in a study of a mutant IDH1 vaccine in newly diagnosed glioma. The assay was immunoSEQ multiplex PCR, and TCRdb's table has in-frame clones only and misses some. The sample contains some 51,000 clones, around four fifths of which appear only once. What these receptors recognize is not known. Time point: week 5, during vaccination. Each dose delivered 300 ug of mutant IDH1 20-mer peptide subcutaneously with imiquimod. Sequencing used PBMCs, obtained from a glioma patient whose treatment included an IDH1 peptide vaccine. The receptors derive from a man in his fifties with glioma.

This clone was observed a handful of times. The chain employs TRBV7-3 and TRBJ2-1; the D call may be TRBD1 or TRBD2 (6 bases each). There are 11 residues in the CDR3. The germline V gene encodes CDR1 SGHTA and CDR2 FQGTGA. Trimming took off 8 bases at V and 10 bases at J, with 12 bases between the two ends. The DNA of the CDR3 is TGTGCCAGCGGGGGGCCGGAAGAGCAGTTCTTC. Its translation: CASGGPEEQFF.

There are a few counts of this clone. The V gene is TRBV6-5, the J gene TRBJ2-5; D gene ambiguous. Germline CDR1 MNHEY, CDR2 SVGAGI. Trimming cost V 0 bases and J 5 bases, with 10 bases left between them. The CDR3 loop spans 14 amino acids. The CDR3 region has the DNA TGTGCCAGCAGTTACTCACTGAGTAAGGAGACCCAGTACTTC. Its translation is CASSYSLSKETQYF.

The chain's CDR3 is CASSSDRSLSYEQYF. The DNA for the CDR3 is TGCGCCAGCAGCTCCGACAGGAGCCTATCCTACGAGCAGTACTTC. The chain couples TRBV5-1 to TRBJ2-7; weak D call: TRBD1 (6 bases). Looked up from germline, CDR1 is SGHRS and CDR2 is YFSETQ. V lost 3 bases and J lost 1, with 14 bases in between. CDR3 length equals 15 residues.

This clone appeared a few times. The V and J genes are TRBV5-1 and TRBJ1-5, with D tentatively TRBD1 (6 bases). CDR1 and CDR2 from the germline V gene are SGHRS and YFSETQ. The CDR3 is made up of 15 amino acids. V dropped 4 bases and J dropped 7 bases, with 18 bases sitting between them. DNA for the CDR3: TGCGCCAGCAGCCCCGGTGGGGGGCAGGGACAGCCCCAGCATTTT. This codes for CASSPGGGQGQPQHF.

The chain combines TRBV29-1 with TRBJ2-1, with a tentative D call TRBD1 (6 bases). CDR1 and CDR2 from the germline V gene are SQVTM and ANQGSEA. The CDR3 is made up of 12 amino acids. V lost 4 bases and J 8 bases, leaving 12 bases between the germline ends. For the CDR3, the DNA is TGCAGCGTTGCAGGGGCTATAGATGAGCAGTTCTTC. It translates to CSVAGAIDEQFF.

The chain is built from TRBV5-5 and TRBJ1-4; TRBD1 might be the D (6 bases). In germline, CDR1 is SGHKS, CDR2 YYEKEE (reference sequence). This CDR3 contains 15 residues. Trimming cost V 0 bases and J 7 bases, with 13 bases left between them. In DNA form, the CDR3 reads TGTGCCAGCAGCTTGGAGGGCAGGGGCTTTGAAAAACTGTTTTTT. Translating it yields CASSLEGRGFEKLFF.

This chain uses TRBV25-1 with TRBJ1-1; tentative D call: TRBD1 (6 bases). Germline values: CDR1 MGHDK, CDR2 SYGVNS. This CDR3 is 15 amino acids long. V lost 0 bases, J lost 5 bases, and 13 bases lay in between. CDR3 nucleotide sequence: TGTGCCAGCAGTGAATATAAGGGGGGGACGACTGAAGCTTTCTTT. This codes for CASSEYKGGTTEAFF.

The chain is built from TRBV19 and TRBJ1-3, with D hard to call. The CDR3 covers 17 residues. The V gene lost 8 bases and the J gene lost 0 bases, with 20 bases spanning the gap. Looked up from germline, CDR1 is LNHDA and CDR2 is SQIVND (reference sequence). CDR3 bases: TGTGCCAGTTCTCTTAAGGGATCGGTCCTCTCTGGAAACACCATATATTTT. This codes for CASSLKGSVLSGNTIYF.

This CDR3 is CSATSGGSSDTQYF. CDR3 DNA: TGCAGCGCTACTAGCGGGGGGTCCTCAGATACGCAGTATTTT. The chain has TRBV29-1 and TRBJ2-3; TRBD2 aligns across 12 bases. CDR1 and CDR2 from the germline V gene are SQVTM and ANQGSEA. The CDR3 spans 14 residues. V dropped 7 bases and J dropped 4; count of bases not matched to a gene: 6.

The V gene is TRBV29-1, the J gene TRBJ2-1; tentatively, D is TRBD1 (8 bases). Trimming cost V 5 bases and J 8 bases, with 13 bases left between them. The CDR3 spans 12 residues. From germline, CDR1 is SQVTM and CDR2 ANQGSEA. The CDR3 DNA reads as TGCAGCGTTAGGACAGGGAGGGATGAGCAGTTCTTC. It yields the protein CSVRTGRDEQFF.

This chain links TRBV30 with TRBJ1-5, with D possibly TRBD1 on 6 matching bases. CDR1 and CDR2 from the germline V gene are GTSNPN and SVGIG (reference sequence). The CDR3 runs 14 residues. Trimming pared 1 base from V and 6 bases from J, leaving 13 bases between. The CDR3 DNA reads TGTGCCTGGAGTGCCGGGGGGGCACGTCAGCCCCAGCATTTT. It translates to CAWSAGGARQPQHF.

CDR3 DNA: TGTGCCTGGAGTCCCCCCCCCGAGGGTTCCTATAATTCACCCCTCCACTTT. It codes for CAWSPPPEGSYNSPLHF. The chain is built from TRBV30 and TRBJ1-6; D is ambiguous. Trimming shortened V by 2 bases and J by 1 base, and 15 bases separated the two germline ends. The CDR3 length is 17 residues. CDR1 is GTSNPN, CDR2 SVGIG, per germline (reference sequence). The full variable domain, rest sourced from reference TRBV30 and TRBJ1-6, is SQTIHQWPATLVQPVGSPLSLECTVEGTSNPNLYWYRQAAGRGLQLLFYSVGIGQISSEVPQNLSASRPQDRQFILSSKKLLLSDSGFYLCAWSPPPEGSYNSPLHFGNGTRLTVT.

The V and J genes are TRBV5-5 and TRBJ1-6; 9 nucleotides align to TRBD1. The ends lost 4 bases at V and 0 bases at J; junction bases unmatched: 11. The length of the CDR3 is 19 residues. CDR1 is SGHKS and CDR2 is YYEKEE in the germline V gene (reference sequence). The chain's CDR3 is CASSQTGTGPSSYNSPLHF. Written as DNA, the CDR3 is TGTGCCAGCAGCCAGACGGGGACAGGGCCCAGCTCCTATAATTCACCCCTCCACTTT.

V and J are TRBV5-1 and TRBJ1-1; unclear D gene. Germline V gene data show CDR1 as SGHRS and CDR2 as YFSETQ. Between the trimmed V and J ends, which lost 4 bases and 1 base, there was a span of 8 bases. The CDR3 runs 13 residues. The DNA for the CDR3 is TGCGCCAGCAGCAGTGGGCCGAACACTGAAGCTTTCTTT. Its translation is CASSSGPNTEAFF. Supplemented by reference TRBV5-1 and TRBJ1-1, the full variable domain reads KAGVTQTPRYLIKTRGQQVTLSCSPISGHRSVSWYQQTPGQGLQFLFEYFSETQRNKGNFPGRFSGRQFSNSRSEMNVSTLELGDSALYLCASSSGPNTEAFFGQGTRLTVV.

This chain connects TRBV4-1 to TRBJ1-5; D unclear. The CDR3 consists of 14 residues. CDR1 is MGHRA and CDR2 is YSYEKL in the germline V gene. V gave up 5 bases and J gave up 0 bases, with 8 bases separating them. This CDR3 is CASSWGFSNQPQHF. In DNA, the CDR3 is TGCGCCAGCAGCTGGGGTTTTAGCAATCAGCCCCAGCATTTT.

The rearrangement joins TRBV7-6 to TRBJ2-7; D is perhaps TRBD1 (6 bases). V was clipped by 5 bases and J by 1 base, with 15 bases between them. Germline lookup yields CDR1 SGHVS and CDR2 FNYEAQ. The CDR3 sequence is 15 residues long. CDR3 protein: CASSQWAGDSYEQYF. In DNA, the CDR3 is TGTGCCAGCAGCCAATGGGCAGGGGATTCCTACGAGCAGTACTTC.

The chain combines TRBV5-6 with TRBJ1-2, with D unclear. The CDR3 runs to 13 residues. Trimming removed 3 bases at V and 3 bases at J, with 9 bases between. Germline assignment: CDR1 SGHDT and CDR2 YYEEEE. The CDR3 sequence: CASSSWAHYGYTF. For the CDR3, the DNA is TGTGCCAGCAGCTCCTGGGCACACTATGGCTACACCTTC. The full variable domain, with the rest looked up from reference TRBV5-6 and TRBJ1-2, is DAGVTQSPTHLIKTRGQQVTLRCSPKSGHDTVSWYQQALGQGPQFIFQYYEEEERQRGNFPDRFSGHQFPNYSSELNVNALLLGDSALYLCASSSWAHYGYTFGSGTRLTVV.

The chain recombines TRBV30 with TRBJ1-6; D uncertain. The V gene's germline CDR1 is GTSNPN and CDR2 SVGIG (reference sequence). Deletions cut 0 bases from V and 9 bases from J, with 12 bases between. The CDR3 sequence is 14 residues long. DNA for the CDR3: TGTGCCTGGAGTGTACGAAGCGTCGCTTCACCCCTCCACTTT. Translated: CAWSVRSVASPLHF.

The gene calls are TRBV5-1 and TRBJ2-2, with 9 positions matching TRBD1. The germline CDR1 and CDR2 sequences are SGHRS and YFSETQ. The CDR3 is 16 residues long. The ends lost 2 bases at V and 4 bases at J; junction bases unmatched: 6. CDR3 bases: TGCGCCAGCAGCTTACAGGGGGCGCGGGGCACCGGGGAGCTGTTTTTT. The encoded protein is CASSLQGARGTGELFF.

The chain uses TRBV15 and TRBJ2-3; 14 nucleotides agree with TRBD2. The length of the CDR3 is 19 residues. V gave up 0 bases and J gave up 3 bases; unmatched junction bases: 8. Germline V gene lookup returns CDR1 LNHNV and CDR2 YYDKDF (reference sequence). The CDR3 DNA sequence: TGTGCCACCAGCAGAGACCCCCCGCGACTAGCGGGGGGGACAGATACGCAGTATTTT. Its protein product is CATSRDPPRLAGGTDTQYF. The full variable domain, its missing parts supplied by reference TRBV15 and TRBJ2-3, is DAMVIQNPRYQVTQFGKPVTLSCSQTLNHNVMYWYQQKSSQAPKLLFHYYDKDFNNEADTPDNFQSRRPNTSFCFLDIRSPGLGDTAMYLCATSRDPPRLAGGTDTQYFGPGTRLTVL.

The chain carries TRBV25-1 and TRBJ2-2; TRBD2 agrees at 8 bases. This CDR3 spans 16 amino acids. Looked up from germline, CDR1 is MGHDK and CDR2 is SYGVNS. The trim removed 5 bases at V and 1 base at J, leaving 6 bases unmatched. For the CDR3, the DNA is TGTGCCAGCAGTCAAAGCGGGGGCGAGAACACCGGGGAGCTGTTTTTT. It yields the protein CASSQSGGENTGELFF.

The chain couples TRBV6-1 to TRBJ1-5, with D unclear. Deletions cut 8 bases from V and 2 bases from J, with 7 bases between. The CDR3 spans 12 residues. Germline lookup yields CDR1 MNHNS and CDR2 SASEGT. The CDR3, as DNA: TGTGCCAGCCTCCTCGGCAATCAGCCCCAGCATTTT. This sequence encodes CASLLGNQPQHF.

V is TRBV5-8 and J is TRBJ1-5; D remains ambiguous. Per germline, CDR1 SGHTS and CDR2 YDEGEE. The CDR3 length is 15 residues. The ends were cut back, 2 bases at V and 0 bases at J, with 9 bases in the middle. In nucleotides, the CDR3 is TGTGCCAGCAGCTTTAGTTGGAATAGCAATCAGCCCCAGCATTTT. Translating gives CASSFSWNSNQPQHF.

The gene calls are TRBV30 and TRBJ1-4; D perhaps matches TRBD1 (6 bases). Looked up from germline, CDR1 is GTSNPN and CDR2 is SVGIG (reference sequence). This CDR3 comprises 15 residues. V was shortened by 0 bases and J by 8 bases, with 16 bases between the two germline ends. The CDR3 DNA reads as TGTGCCTGGAGTGTACGGCAACGTCAGGGGGAAAAACTGTTTTTT. Encoded protein: CAWSVRQRQGEKLFF.

CDR3 loop: CASSQWNGPNTEAFF. CDR3 nucleotides: TGCGCCAGCAGCCAGTGGAACGGACCTAACACTGAAGCTTTCTTT. The V call is TRBV4-1, the J call TRBJ1-1; D remains unclear. The germline V gene has CDR1 MGHRA and CDR2 YSYEKL. The CDR3 runs 15 residues. V was trimmed by 3 bases and J by 2 bases, leaving 13 bases between them.

The count of this clone is one. CDR3 region: CASSVEAQGGEDGYTF. The CDR3 DNA is TGTGCCAGCAGCGTAGAGGCCCAGGGGGGGGAGGACGGCTACACCTTC. The rearrangement uses TRBV9 and TRBJ1-2, with TRBD1 matching over 7 bases. Trimming removed 0 bases from V and 8 bases from J; junction bases left unmatched: 13. Germline lookup yields CDR1 SGDLS and CDR2 YYNGEE. The CDR3 is made up of 16 amino acids.

The chain combines TRBV7-2 with TRBJ2-7; no definite D call. Germline V lookup: CDR1 SGHTA, CDR2 FQGNSA. CDR3 length: 15 amino acids. The ends were cut back, 3 bases at V and 2 bases at J, with 14 bases in the middle. The CDR3 protein is CASSFGPPRAYEQYF. CDR3 sequence (DNA): TGTGCCAGCAGCTTCGGACCCCCTAGAGCCTACGAGCAGTACTTC.

V gene TRBV7-9 combines with J gene TRBJ1-4; 10 nucleotides agree with TRBD1. CDR1 is SEHNR and CDR2 is FQNEAQ in the germline V gene (reference sequence). The CDR3 is 14 residues long. V was clipped by 5 bases and J by 7 bases; unmatched bases: 4. This chain's CDR3 is CASSRDRGLEKLFF. As DNA, the CDR3 is TGTGCCAGCAGCCGAGACAGGGGGCTTGAAAAACTGTTTTTT.